The entry below describes one T cell receptor beta chain. Its antigen specificity is not known. No base quality values were provided; no much bigger clone lies one nucleotide off. The sample comes from a study of blood T cell repertoires in COVID-19 (dated by TCRdb to the early 2020s). A note on the overall study: Collaborator samples came from the United States, Italy and Spain and covered acute and convalescent phases of COVID-19. The samples were drawn from the first 160 participants of the ongoing ImmuneRACE study and from under 1,500 subjects provided by 6 global collaborators. The dataset comprised deeply sampled blood TCRbeta repertoires from subjects exposed to, actively infected with, or recovered from COVID-19. The repertoires were made available in a free public database intended to serve as a resource for research on the immune response to SARS-CoV-2. The material from the prospective study consisted of cDNA or gDNA derived from T cells, B-cell-depleted T cells, or PBMCs. Where available, HLA class I and class II types were obtained from metadata supplied by the sample provider rather than from assay-based typing. The sample metadata nearly always contained a de-identified subject ID, COVID-19 status, age in years and sex. Study-level results and caveats: The quantity of clinical and demographic metadata differed by source and by participant and was supplied without curation.

The immunoSEQ Assay, a bias-controlled multiplex PCR, was used to amplify TCRbeta CDR3 regions from genomic DNA. For the original study's pipeline: The number of nucleated cells in each sample was estimated from the amplification of reference gene primers within the assay. To quantify the absolute abundance of each unique TCRbeta CDR3 rearrangement, sequence reads were collapsed and filtered. Productive Simpson clonality was computed per sample as the square root of Simpson's diversity index over productive rearrangements. The source is immuneACCESS, and TCRdb retained only in-frame sequences with V and J called. Part of the clones is not carried over; for the studies checked, unresolved V genes explain less than half of this, and the remainder is unexplained. The V and J calls and clone size are taken from that table; D and trimming were inferred from the DNA. The sample yields 68,000 or so clones; approximately 80% were counted once. The top ten clones comprise around 23% of the sample.

The collaborating institutions used their own protocols to collect whole blood in K2EDTA tubes. For TCRbeta analysis, collaborators shipped samples in one of three forms: frozen whole blood, isolated PBMCs, or DNA extracted from either of those sample types. The sequenced material came from peripheral blood. The sequence was obtained from a human donor in a cohort sampled during active COVID-19.

CDR3 region: CASSNKVQGEQFF. In nucleotide form, the sequence is TGTGCCAGCAGCAACAAGGTGCAGGGTGAGCAGTTCTTC. The chain uses TRBV3-1 (or the pseudogene TRBV3-2) and TRBJ2-1; D gene: possibly TRBD1, on 5 matching bases. Spanning cysteine to phenylalanine, the CDR3 consists of 13 amino acids. The read is trimmed to its CDR3 DNA, 39 bases read in frame from base 1. The V and J ends are trimmed by 5 bases and 9 bases, leaving 14 bases between them. In the germline V gene (reference sequence), CDR1 corresponds to LGHDT and CDR2 to YNNKEL.